Below, one T cell receptor beta chain is given with its context. Only in-frame clones appear in the TCRdb table, and some are missing; sequencing was by immunoSEQ multiplex PCR. Of 80,000 to 90,000 clones detected, about 83% appear once; the ten largest clones hold approximately 15%. Time point indicated: pretreatment peripheral blood. The entry originates in a study of PD-L1 blockade in urothelial cancer. Overall study: When patients started atezolizumab in the mid-2010s, it was given at 1,200 mg intravenously every 3 weeks. Investigators checked blood 3 weeks (second dose) and 6 weeks after treatment start.

Germline CDR1 and CDR2: LNHDA and SQIVND (reference sequence). V lost 4 bases and J lost 5, with 15 bases in between. There are 15 residues in the CDR3. The material sequenced was PBMCs, taken around atezolizumab (anti-PD-L1) treatment. The clonotype was recovered from a man between 60 and 75 years old with urothelial cancer. This chain joins TRBV19 and TRBJ2-1, with D tentatively TRBD1 (6 bases). CDR3: CASSTAGTRNNEQFF. As DNA, the CDR3 is TGTGCCAGTAGTACGGCCGGGACACGGAACAATGAGCAGTTCTTC.